Described below is a single T cell receptor (beta chain) sequence and its context. Its antigen is still unknown. The sample belongs to a study of response to subunit inactivated influenza vaccine. Study-level points and caveats: Each seasonal flu vaccination may recruit only limited new T cells, authors suggested.

This CDR3 spans 19 amino acids. Trimming pared 0 bases from V and 7 bases from J, leaving 28 bases between. Germline assignment: CDR1 SGHTA and CDR2 FQGNSA. TCRdb called the RT-PCR reads again in MiXCR, with one record for every CDR3 protein. There are hundreds of thousands of distinct CDR3 sequences in the sample; 15% to 20% occur only once, and less than 4% lies in the top ten. The input for sequencing was CD4+ T cells sorted from PBMCs, taken around 25 months after vaccination. This chain connects TRBV7-2 to TRBJ2-7, with D possibly TRBD2 on 5 matching bases. The clonotype was recovered from a man aged 50 to 69 who received an inactivated influenza vaccine. CDR3 nucleotide sequence: TGTGCCAGCAGCTTAGCGAATTACATGAGGACTCCCAGCCTGGGAGAGCAGTACTTC. This translates into CASSLANYMRTPSLGEQYF.